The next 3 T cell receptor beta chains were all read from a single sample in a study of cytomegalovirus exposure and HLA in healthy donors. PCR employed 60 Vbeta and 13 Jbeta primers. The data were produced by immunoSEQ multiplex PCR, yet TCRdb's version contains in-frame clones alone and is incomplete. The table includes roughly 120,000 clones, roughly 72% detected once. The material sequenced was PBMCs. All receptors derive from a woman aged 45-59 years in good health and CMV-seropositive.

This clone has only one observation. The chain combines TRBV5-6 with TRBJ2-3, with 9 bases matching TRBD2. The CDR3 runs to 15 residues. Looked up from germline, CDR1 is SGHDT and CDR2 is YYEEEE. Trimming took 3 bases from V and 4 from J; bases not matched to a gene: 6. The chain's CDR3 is CASSSKRGAPDTQYF. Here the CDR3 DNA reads TGTGCCAGCAGCTCCAAGCGGGGGGCCCCAGATACGCAGTATTTT.

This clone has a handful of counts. The CDR3, as DNA: TGTGCCAGCAGCTCGACTATCGGTCAGCCCCAGCATTTT. It is translated as CASSSTIGQPQHF. This chain joins TRBV7-9 and TRBJ1-5; D remains ambiguous. Trimming left V 4 bases short and J 6 bases short, with 10 bases between. The CDR3 is made up of 13 amino acids. Per germline, CDR1 SEHNR and CDR2 FQNEAQ (reference sequence).

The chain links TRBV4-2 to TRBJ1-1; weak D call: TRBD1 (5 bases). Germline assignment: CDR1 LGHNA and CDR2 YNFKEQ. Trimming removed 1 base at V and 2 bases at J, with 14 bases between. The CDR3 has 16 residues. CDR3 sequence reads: CASSQGRGRDNTEAFF. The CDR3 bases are TGTGCCAGCAGCCAAGGGAGGGGACGGGATAACACTGAAGCTTTCTTT.